What follows is one TCR beta chain and its context. Its antigen remains undetermined. Base quality data are lacking; no much larger clone is found one base away. TCR CDR3 regions were amplified from genomic DNA by multiplex PCR using the deep immunoSEQ assay. For each cell subset, the extracted genomic DNA was distributed evenly across all wells of several immunoSEQ 96-well plates, and each plate served as one replicate. For sorted subsets, roughly 200 ng of genomic DNA, equivalent to around 30,000 T cell genomes, went into each replicate PCR. The purified libraries were quantified using a Qubit 3.0 fluorometer, sized with a Bioanalyzer 2100, and then quantified again using the KAPA Library Quantification kit. Every immunoSEQ 96-well plate was sequenced on a dedicated single-read 150-cycle Illumina NextSeq 550 flow cell. The original methods were these. Because only junctional sequences without quality scores were contained in the immunoSEQ output, filtering matching that applied to full-length reads could not be performed. Sequences were annotated with PyIR, a Python wrapper for IgBLAST v1.9, and V/J genes and CDR3 were assigned using IMGT germline references. Reads with weak V/J assignments (E-value above 1e-6), missing CDR3, stop codons, out-of-frame junctions, or ambiguous translated residues were removed. V3J clonotypes were defined as sequences sharing an identical inferred V gene, J gene, and CDR3 amino acid sequence. Percentage overlap between repertoires was computed as shared unique clonotypes divided by the size of the smaller repertoire. Three approaches were used to assess repertoire richness: RTK rarefaction, the Chao1 estimator, and Recon v2.1 estimates of unobserved clonotypes. Generation probabilities were computed with OLGA for all TCRbeta clonotypes obtained by the gDNA method from a few donors. Imported from immuneACCESS, the table was reduced by TCRdb to in-frame sequences with V and J called. These copies leave out some clones; in studies compared against another copy, an unresolved V gene accounts for under half, and the cause of the remainder is not known. V, J and clone size were drawn from that table, and D and trimming were deduced from the DNA. For this sample there are a few million clones; more than 80% appear just once. The ten largest make up about 0.41% of the sample.

In the germline V gene (reference sequence), CDR1 corresponds to MNHEY and CDR2 to SMNVEV. The CDR3 runs 18 amino acids, cysteine and phenylalanine included. CDR3 DNA only is kept here, 54 bases in frame from base 1. V was cut back by 2 bases and J by 5 bases, leaving a gap of 21 bases between them. This record comes from a study of shared clonotypes between healthy human individuals (dated by TCRdb to 2019 to 2021). Concerning the study at large: The cohort comprised two women and a few men aged 18 to 49 years. For each donor, CD4 naive and CD4 memory were each run on three plates, CD8 naive on two plates, and CD8 memory on one plate. To increase sequencing depth and limit assay-specific biases, different laboratories used diverse techniques to prepare libraries and sequence TCR repertoires. Each donor's leukapheresis produced roughly between about 0.8 and 10 billion PBMCs. The study deeply sequenced blood TCR repertoires of several healthy adults to estimate repertoire size and the extent of clonotype sharing between individuals.

The donors were healthy, HIV-negative adults with no recently reported acute infections or vaccinations. Every donor was a Caucasian adult living in Nashville, Tennessee, USA. CD4+ T cells were enriched through magnetic negative selection, after which naive cells were positively selected on CD45RA and the remaining negative fraction served as the memory subset. After blood collection by leukapheresis, PBMCs were isolated using Ficoll-Histopaque density gradient centrifugation and then cryopreserved in the vapor phase of liquid nitrogen. Analytical flow cytometry was used to check the purity and quantity of every magnetically sorted T cell population. Genomic DNA was isolated from every sorted fraction and measured by UV absorbance on a Nanodrop 2000c. Summary of the overall study and its limitations: Pairwise subsampling led to the expectation that sequencing depth would affect the degree of clonotype sharing among donors. Even with the large sequencing depth, rarefaction of the sorted-subset datasets indicated that sequencing was incomplete. Larger estimated clonotype richness was generally found for naive subsets than for memory subsets. Sampling was restricted to blood, and TCR repertoires in tissues likely differ from the TCR repertoires found in blood. Across a handful of donors, roughly 5% of naive CD4, roughly 3.8% of naive CD8, 2% to 2.5% of memory CD4, and 0.4% of memory CD8 clonotypes were shared. Compared with non-shared clonotypes, the clonotypes found in all four sorted-subset donors had higher generation probabilities. Because the study included only a small number of donors, the genetic and exposure-history diversity represented was limited.

The source of this sequence is a man aged 18 to 30 in good health. Some clones in this sample may be carry-over from other donors' samples. The material sequenced was naive CD4+ T cells from PBMCs. Interpreted using the paper, the cell subset or site label stands for: CD45RA+ positively selected. The chain joins TRBV27 to TRBJ2-2; the D gene is perhaps TRBD2, on 6 matching bases. The CDR3 in this case is CASSLNGRAPRGTGELFF. The bases read TGTGCCAGCAGTTTAAACGGGAGAGCACCCCGGGGAACCGGGGAGCTGTTTTTT.